These 9 T cell receptor beta chains were all obtained from the same sample, sequenced in a study of cytomegalovirus exposure and HLA in healthy donors. PCR amplification relied on 60 Vbeta primers (plus 13 Jbeta primers). Generated by immunoSEQ multiplex PCR, the TCRdb table keeps only in-frame clones and is missing some. This table has 150,000 to 200,000 clones, around 80% appearing once. Sequences were obtained from PBMCs. All receptors come from a woman between 40 and 50 years old in good health and CMV-seronegative.

This clone was detected once. V is TRBV7-9 and J is TRBJ1-5; D gene ambiguous. V was trimmed by 1 base and J by 0 bases, leaving 7 bases between them. This CDR3 contains 15 residues. Germline-derived CDR1 and CDR2 are SEHNR and FQNEAQ (reference sequence). In nucleotides, the CDR3 is TGTGCCAGCAGCTTAGGAGAAAATAGCAATCAGCCCCAGCATTTT. It translates to CASSLGENSNQPQHF.

In this sample, this clone turned up a few times. This sequence joins TRBV4-1 and TRBJ2-7; 10 nucleotides agree with TRBD1. J lost 5 bases, V lost 10 bases, and 20 bases had no gene match. The CDR3 consists of 17 residues. The germline CDR1 and CDR2 sequences are MGHRA and YSYEKL. This chain's CDR3 is CANPNDRTGGIEDEQYV. CDR3 DNA: TGCGCCAACCCAAATGACCGGACAGGGGGAATTGAGGACGAGCAGTACGTC.

The chain links TRBV7-2 to TRBJ2-7; 8 positions agree with TRBD1. Germline V gene lookup returns CDR1 SGHTA and CDR2 FQGNSA. The V gene end was trimmed by 10 bases and the J gene end by 2 bases; junction bases not matched to a gene: 4. The CDR3 is 12 residues long. This CDR3 reads CAIKQGAYEQYF. DNA of the CDR3: TGTGCCATCAAACAGGGGGCCTACGAGCAGTACTTC.

The V call is TRBV27, the J call TRBJ1-2; D gene unclear. Trimming took off 0 bases at V and 2 bases at J, with 7 bases between the two ends. This CDR3 is built from 14 residues. Germline values: CDR1 MNHEY, CDR2 SMNVEV (reference sequence). The CDR3 protein is CASSLSTGNYGYTF. In nucleotides, the CDR3 is TGTGCCAGCAGTTTATCGACGGGGAACTATGGCTACACCTTC.

The chain recombines TRBV9 with TRBJ2-3, with D uncertain. CDR1 and CDR2 (germline): SGDLS, YYNGEE. V lost 1 base and J lost 4, with 10 bases in between. The CDR3 totals 14 residues. CDR3 residues: CASSVRLVPDTQYF. CDR3 bases: TGTGCCAGCAGCGTAAGGCTAGTGCCAGATACGCAGTATTTT.

The table lists this clone with a count of one. The chain employs TRBV6-6 and TRBJ2-3; 9 positions match TRBD2. Unmatched junction bases numbered 5, after V lost 5 bases and J lost 5 bases. The V gene's germline CDR1 is MNHNY and CDR2 SVGAGI (reference sequence). The CDR3 covers 14 residues. This CDR3 is CASSPSGKEDTQYF. As DNA, the CDR3 is TGTGCCAGCAGTCCTAGCGGGAAGGAAGATACGCAGTATTTT.

This sequence joins TRBV7-6 and TRBJ2-2; weak D call: TRBD1 (5 bases). From germline, CDR1 is SGHVS and CDR2 FNYEAQ. The CDR3 runs 12 residues. V was trimmed by 5 bases and J by 6 bases, leaving 7 bases between them. CDR3 loop: CASSPRAGELFF. CDR3 coding DNA: TGTGCCAGCAGCCCCAGGGCCGGGGAGCTGTTTTTT. Full variable domain (outside the CDR3, taken from reference TRBV7-6 and TRBJ2-2): GAGVSQSPRYKVTKRGQDVALRCDPISGHVSLYWYRQALGQGPEFLTYFNYEAQQDKSGLPNDRFSAERPEGSISTLTIQRTEQRDSAMYRCASSPRAGELFFGEGSRLTVL.

The V call is TRBV9, the J call TRBJ2-3; 7 nucleotides agree with TRBD2. V dropped 0 bases and J dropped 9; count of bases not matched to a gene: 7. The CDR3 covers 14 residues. CDR1 is SGDLS and CDR2 is YYNGEE in the germline V gene. The CDR3 DNA reads as TGTGCCAGCAGCGTAGGGGGAGGGGATTTAACGCAGTATTTT. Protein sequence: CASSVGGGDLTQYF.

The CDR3 DNA is TGCGCCAGCAGCCAAGTCGTAACTTTGAACACTGAAGCTTTCTTT. This encodes CASSQVVTLNTEAFF. This chain connects TRBV4-1 to TRBJ1-1; no clear D. The CDR3 covers 15 residues. Trimming shortened V by 1 base and J by 0 bases, and 9 bases separated the two germline ends. Germline V gene sequence: CDR1 MGHRA, CDR2 YSYEKL.